This T cell receptor beta chain was captured in a study of regulatory T cells in long-lasting Graves disease. Time point specified: newly diagnosed GD, antithyroid drugs for less than 3 months. RNA isolated from PBMCs was used to make the TCR library. The table lists this clonotype with many counts. Construction of TCR beta libraries relied on iRepertoire HTBI primers and on Arm-PCR targeting CDR3 regions. Each CDR3 protein gets one entry after TCRdb re-called the multiplex PCR reads with MiXCR. Among about 430,000 distinct CDR3 sequences, over 14% were seen once, and the ten largest hold about 8.2%. These same records also appear under a second study, on T cells in Graves' hyperthyroidism and ophthalmopathy.

This TCR was sampled from a woman aged 40 to 49 with Graves disease. The sequences come from peripheral blood mononuclear cells (PBMCs), collected at new diagnosis, from a patient treated with antithyroid drugs.

DNA of the CDR3: TGTGCCAGCAGGCTGGGACAGCTAGAGAATTCACCCCTCCACTTT. Protein product: CASRLGQLENSPLHF. The rearrangement links TRBV2 to TRBJ1-6; 7 positions agree with TRBD1. This CDR3 contains 15 residues. CDR1 is SNHLY, CDR2 FYNNEI, per germline. V dropped 6 bases and J dropped 7; count of bases not matched to a gene: 9. Drawing the rest from reference TRBV2 and TRBJ1-6, the complete variable domain is EPEVTQTPSHQVTQMGQEVILRCVPISNHLYFYWYRQILGQKVEFLVSFYNNEISEKSEIFDDQFSVERPDGSNFTLKIRSTKLEDSAMYFCASRLGQLENSPLHFGNGTRLTVT.